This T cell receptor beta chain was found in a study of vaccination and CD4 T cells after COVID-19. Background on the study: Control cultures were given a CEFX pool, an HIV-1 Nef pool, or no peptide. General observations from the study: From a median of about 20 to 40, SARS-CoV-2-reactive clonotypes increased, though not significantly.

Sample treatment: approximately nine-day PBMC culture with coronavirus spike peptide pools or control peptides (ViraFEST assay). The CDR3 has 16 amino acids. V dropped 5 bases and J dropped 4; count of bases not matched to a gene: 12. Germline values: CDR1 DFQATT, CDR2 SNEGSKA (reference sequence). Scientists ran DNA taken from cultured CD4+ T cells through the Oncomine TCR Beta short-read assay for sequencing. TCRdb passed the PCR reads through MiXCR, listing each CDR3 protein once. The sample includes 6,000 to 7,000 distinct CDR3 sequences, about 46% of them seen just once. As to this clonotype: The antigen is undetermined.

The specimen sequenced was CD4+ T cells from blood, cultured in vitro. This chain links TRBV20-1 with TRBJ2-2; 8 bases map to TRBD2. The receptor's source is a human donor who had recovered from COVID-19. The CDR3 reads CSAAPTGGGFTGELFF. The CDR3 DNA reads TGCAGTGCTGCCCCGACGGGGGGGGGCTTCACCGGGGAGCTGTTTTTT.